This is a list of T cell receptor beta chains from one sample in a study of long-term antiretroviral therapy in people with HIV. Assay: immunoSEQ multiplex PCR; the TCRdb copy retains only in-frame clones and omits some. Altogether about 21,000 clones are present, more than 70% being singletons, with the ten largest covering less than 10%. Sequenced material: unsorted PBMCs, taken 0.5 years before starting antiretroviral therapy. These receptors originate from a man aged 18 to 35 with HIV. CDR3s include the opening cysteine and the closing phenylalanine or tryptophan. The D gene is left open where the match is weak. Only some rows state a clone size, as once, few, many or a class for expanded clones.

TRBJ2-7	-	-	TRBV21-1	CASSKTRGGFEQYF	TGTGCCAGCAGCAAAACCCGAGGAGGATTCGAGCAGTACTTC
TRBJ1-1	-	-	TRBV7-9	CASSLGGRETFF	TGTGCCAGCAGCTTAGGAGGAAGGGAAACTTTCTTT
TRBJ2-1	TRBD2	once	TRBV9	CASSAPAGPAGGRNEQFF	TGTGCCAGCAGCGCGCCAGCAGGGCCAGCGGGGGGGAGGAATGAGCAGTTCTTC
TRBJ1-2	-	-	TRBV5-1	CASSSVGQDYTF	TGCGCCAGCAGCTCGGTCGGGCAGGACTACACCTTC
TRBJ1-2	-	-	TRBV7-9	CASSSPYDLLYGYTF	TGTGCCAGCAGCTCCCCGTACGACCTACTCTATGGCTACACCTTC
TRBJ1-2	TRBD1	few	TRBV7-9	CASSPLKGQGVFGYTF	TGTGCCAGCAGCCCCCTAAAGGGACAGGGGGTGTTCGGCTACACCTTC
TRBJ2-7	-	-	TRBV27	CASSFSSFQASAYEQYF	TGTGCCAGCAGTTTCTCATCGTTTCAGGCGTCGGCTTACGAGCAGTACTTC
TRBJ1-5	-	once	TRBV19	CASLGIYQPQHF	TGTGCCAGCCTCGGGATCTATCAGCCCCAGCATTTT
TRBJ2-3	TRBD2	once	TRBV10-1	CASRGTSETDTQYF	TGCGCCAGCAGGGGGACTAGCGAAACAGATACGCAGTATTTT
TRBJ1-2	TRBD1	-	TRBV5-8	CASSSGRTGLYGYTF	TGTGCCAGCAGCTCAGGACGGACAGGTCTATATGGCTACACCTTC
TRBJ1-2	-	-	TRBV5-5	CASSLVYGGTNYGYTF	TGTGCCAGCAGCTTGGTGTACGGAGGTACTAACTATGGCTACACCTTC
TRBJ1-1	-	-	TRBV2	CASRHEGLVFGNTEAFF	TGTGCCAGCAGACACGAGGGGTTGGTGTTCGGGAACACTGAAGCTTTCTTT
TRBJ1-4	TRBD1	-	TRBV2	CASSEEGRGDEKLFF	TGTGCCAGCAGTGAAGAGGGCAGGGGGGATGAAAAACTGTTTTTT
TRBJ1-5	-	once	TRBV5-4	CASSLLGDSNQPQHF	TGTGCCAGCAGCTTGCTAGGGGATAGCAATCAGCCCCAGCATTTT
TRBJ1-1	TRBD1	-	TRBV28	CASSLLVGGINTEAFF	TGTGCCAGCAGTTTATTAGTAGGGGGCATCAACACTGAAGCTTTCTTT
TRBJ1-5	-	-	TRBV6-1	CASDHRDYSNQPQHF	TGTGCCAGCGACCACAGGGACTATAGCAATCAGCCCCAGCATTTT
TRBJ2-7	-	-	TRBV5-8	CASSPAVVEQYF	TGTGCCAGCAGCCCCGCCGTGGTCGAGCAGTACTTC
TRBJ2-1	-	-	TRBV29-1	CSVVGARRGAEQFF	TGCAGCGTCGTTGGAGCGCGTCGCGGAGCTGAGCAGTTCTTC
TRBJ2-7	TRBD1	-	TRBV11-2	CASSVAGGLYEQYF	TGTGCCAGCAGCGTCGCAGGGGGCCTCTACGAGCAGTACTTC
TRBJ2-1	TRBD2	-	TRBV7-3	CASSLRAGGPLYNEQFF	TGTGCCAGCAGCTTAAGGGCGGGAGGGCCTTTATACAATGAGCAGTTCTTC
TRBJ1-3	-	-	TRBV5-4	CASSLGRGVGNTIYF	TGTGCCAGCAGCTTGGGACGGGGGGTTGGAAACACCATATATTTT
TRBJ1-5	-	few	TRBV5-8	CASSLEGVSNQPQHF	TGTGCCAGCAGCTTGGAGGGGGTCAGCAATCAGCCCCAGCATTTT
TRBJ2-1	TRBD1	-	TRBV28	CASRWDRGWNEQFF	TGTGCCAGCAGGTGGGACAGGGGTTGGAATGAGCAGTTCTTC
TRBJ1-4	TRBD1	-	TRBV7-8	CASSLRQGGEEKLFF	TGTGCCAGCAGCCTACGACAGGGTGGAGAAGAAAAACTGTTTTTT
TRBJ1-1	-	-	TRBV27	CASRPNPRGTEAFF	TGTGCCAGCAGACCTAACCCCCGAGGGACTGAAGCTTTCTTT
TRBJ2-1	TRBD2	-	TRBV19	CASSISTSGGAYNEQFF	TGTGCCAGTAGTATCTCGACTAGCGGGGGTGCGTACAATGAGCAGTTCTTC
TRBJ2-7	-	once	TRBV5-6	CASSLEPAYEQYF	TGTGCCAGCAGCTTGGAGCCAGCCTACGAGCAGTACTTC
TRBJ1-5	-	-	TRBV15	CATSRDWPRINQPQHF	TGTGCCACCAGCAGAGATTGGCCTCGAATCAATCAGCCCCAGCATTTT
TRBJ2-7	-	-	TRBV27	CASSLSAEYYEQYF	TGTGCCAGCAGTTTATCAGCAGAGTACTACGAGCAGTACTTC
TRBJ1-4	-	few	TRBV27	CASGRGPNEKLFF	TGTGCCAGCGGCCGGGGCCCTAATGAAAAACTGTTTTTT
TRBJ2-5	TRBD1	once	TRBV6-5	CASSYTPGQGETQYF	TGTGCCAGCAGTTACACACCAGGACAGGGAGAGACCCAGTACTTC
TRBJ2-7	TRBD1	-	TRBV7-2	CASSPKTGEFSYEQYF	TGTGCCAGCAGCCCCAAAACAGGGGAATTTTCCTACGAGCAGTACTTC
TRBJ2-2	TRBD2	-	TRBV5-4	CASSSGRGGLHTGELFF	TGTGCCAGCAGCTCCGGACGGGGGGGATTGCACACCGGGGAGCTGTTTTTT
TRBJ1-3	-	-	TRBV25-1	CASSQSGARNTIYF	TGTGCCAGCAGCCAATCAGGGGCCCGAAACACCATATATTTT
TRBJ2-7	TRBD1	-	TRBV28	CASSLARDRSYEQYF	TGTGCCAGCAGTTTAGCTCGGGACAGATCCTACGAGCAGTACTTC
TRBJ1-4	-	-	TRBV6-1	CASSGYRATNEKLFF	TGTGCCAGCAGTGGTTACAGGGCAACTAATGAAAAACTGTTTTTT
TRBJ2-7	TRBD1	once	TRBV19	CASSISTGGYEQYF	TGTGCCAGTAGTATTTCGACAGGGGGCTACGAGCAGTACTTC
TRBJ1-2	-	-	TRBV28	CASRSGGPYGYTF	TGTGCCAGCCGCAGTGGCGGACCCTATGGCTACACCTTC
TRBJ1-1	-	-	TRBV10-1	CASSESTAGNTEAFF	TGCGCCAGCAGTGAGTCAACAGCGGGGAACACTGAAGCTTTCTTT
TRBJ2-7	-	-	TRBV10-1	CATGNSYEQYF	TGCGCCACCGGGAATTCCTACGAGCAGTACTTC
TRBJ2-7	-	-	TRBV19	CASSGPGDSSYEQYF	TGTGCCAGTAGTGGGCCGGGGGATAGCTCCTACGAGCAGTACTTC
TRBJ1-5	-	few	TRBV4-2	CASSQVGDSNQPQHF	TGTGCCAGCAGCCAAGTGGGGGATAGCAATCAGCCCCAGCATTTT
TRBJ2-7	-	-	TRBV19	CASSRTASSYEQYF	TGTGCCAGTAGTAGAACCGCCAGCTCCTACGAGCAGTACTTC
TRBJ2-3	TRBD2	-	TRBV28	CASSRDSGTDTQYF	TGTGCCAGCAGTCGGGATAGCGGGACAGATACGCAGTATTTT
TRBJ2-1	TRBD2	-	TRBV18	CASSPWLAGVNEQFF	TGTGCCAGCTCACCATGGCTAGCGGGAGTGAATGAGCAGTTCTTC
TRBJ1-6	-	-	TRBV7-9	CASSLRGAGHYNSPLHF	TGTGCCAGCAGCTTAAGAGGGGCGGGGCACTATAATTCACCCCTCCACTTT
TRBJ1-6	TRBD1	-	TRBV29-1	CSGLRDSFRDSPLHF	TGCAGCGGACTCCGGGACAGCTTTCGGGATTCACCCCTCCACTTT
TRBJ1-2	TRBD1	-	TRBV5-1	CASSFRTGSGNYGYTF	TGCGCCAGCAGTTTTAGGACAGGGTCGGGAAACTATGGCTACACCTTC
TRBJ2-5	TRBD2	-	TRBV10-3	CAISGGDQETQYF	TGTGCCATCTCTGGGGGGGACCAAGAGACCCAGTACTTC
TRBJ2-7	-	-	TRBV11-3	CASSRTGELHEQYF	TGTGCCAGCAGCCGAACGGGGGAGCTCCACGAGCAGTACTTC
TRBJ2-1	TRBD2	once	TRBV27	CASSPSGSSYNEQFF	TGTGCCAGCAGCCCTAGCGGGAGCTCCTACAATGAGCAGTTCTTC
TRBJ2-4	-	-	TRBV27	CASSRTGDIQYF	TGTGCCAGCAGTCGGACGGGTGACATTCAGTACTTC
TRBJ2-7	-	-	TRBV6-5	CASSYSTADSTYEQYF	TGTGCCAGCAGTTACTCGACGGCTGATTCTACCTACGAGCAGTACTTC
TRBJ1-1	-	-	TRBV27	CASSLSVGVLQNTEAFF	TGTGCCAGCAGTTTATCGGTTGGGGTATTGCAGAACACTGAAGCTTTCTTT
TRBJ1-2	TRBD1	few	TRBV7-2	CASSFTGTANYGYTF	TGTGCCAGCAGCTTTACAGGGACAGCTAACTATGGCTACACCTTC
TRBJ2-7	-	-	TRBV5-6	CASSSGHYEQYF	TGTGCCAGCAGCTCAGGACACTACGAGCAGTACTTC
TRBJ2-3	-	medium-sized	TRBV28	CASREGLSSTDTQYF	TGTGCCAGCCGAGAAGGTCTAAGTAGCACAGATACGCAGTATTTT
TRBJ1-1	-	-	TRBV5-5	CASSSGSWTEAFF	TGTGCCAGCAGCTCTGGGAGTTGGACTGAAGCTTTCTTT
TRBJ1-4	TRBD1	-	TRBV28	CAHKGDRGATNEKLFF	TGTGCCCACAAAGGGGACAGGGGAGCAACTAATGAAAAACTGTTTTTT
TRBJ1-1	-	-	TRBV19	CASRGTEAFF	TGTGCCAGTAGGGGAACTGAAGCTTTCTTT